A single sample gave rise to the 17 T cell receptor beta chains below, sequenced in a study of CD8+CD57+ T cells in acquired aplastic anemia. All patients picked for sequencing had shown, by flow cytometry, an expansion of CD8+CD57+ cells. TCR beta VDJ combinations and CDR3 sequences were profiled from genomic DNA. TCRdb re-derived calls from the reads in MiXCR, one entry per CDR3 protein. The sample yields approximately 250,000 distinct CDR3 sequences, approximately 86% seen once. The sequenced sample consisted of sorted CD4+, CD8+, or CD8+CD57+ T cells (not recorded which) from PBMCs. The source is a human donor with aplastic anemia.

The rearrangement uses TRBV7-3 and TRBJ2-3, with 10 nucleotides matching TRBD2. Germline CDR1 and CDR2: SGHTA and FQGTGA. The CDR3 loop spans 15 amino acids. V lost 6 bases, J lost 4 bases, and 7 bases stayed unmatched. In DNA form, the CDR3 reads TGTGCCAGCAGTTCTAGCGGGGGTGGGGCAGATACGCAGTATTTT. This gives the protein CASSSSGGGADTQYF.

The chain carries TRBV19 and TRBJ1-1, with D possibly being TRBD1 (5 bases). With 5 bases removed from V and 1 base from J, the gap between germline ends came to 14 bases. Germline lookup yields CDR1 LNHDA and CDR2 SQIVND (reference sequence). The CDR3 contains 15 residues. CDR3 nucleotides: TGTGCCAGTAGTTTGCGGGGGGACTGGAACACTGAAGCTTTCTTT. It yields the protein CASSLRGDWNTEAFF.

J is TRBJ2-3 and V is TRBV6-1; 10 positions agree with TRBD2. After removal of 7 bases from V and 1 base from J, the junction contained 8 bases not matched to a gene. The germline V gene encodes CDR1 MNHNS and CDR2 SASEGT. The CDR3 length is 16 residues. The CDR3 here is CASKPRSGGGTDTQYF. The CDR3 coding sequence is TGTGCCAGCAAGCCCAGAAGCGGGGGGGGCACAGATACGCAGTATTTT.

J is TRBJ2-5 and V is TRBV7-2, with TRBD2 as a possible D gene (6 bases). The length of the CDR3 is 15 residues. Germline CDR1 reads SGHTA; CDR2 reads FQGNSA. Trimming cost V 5 bases and J 11 bases, with 24 bases left between them. CDR3 sequence: CASSLSGPPFNEQYF. The CDR3 bases are TGTGCCAGCAGCCTCAGCGGGCCCCCTTTTAATGAGCAGTACTTC. The entire variable domain, with the rest obtained from reference TRBV7-2 and TRBJ2-5, is as follows: GAGVSQSPSNKVTEKGKDVELRCDPISGHTALYWYRQSLGQGLEFLIYFQGNSAPDKSGLPSDRFSAERTGGSVSTLTIQRTQQEDSAVYLCASSLSGPPFNEQYFGPGTRLLVL.

Regarding this clonotype: The CDR3 does not end in the conserved phenylalanine or tryptophan, so this is likely a read error. No DNA is shown, since the ends of the CDR3 on it are uncertain; the CDR3 is the one TCRdb lists. The gene calls are TRBV7-2 and TRBJ2-3; TRBD1, as called in the table, went unchecked against the DNA. Germline CDR1 and CDR2: SGHTA and FQGNSA. Including both end residues, the CDR3 is 13 amino acids long. CDR3 sequence reads: CASRVGGTDEPYY.

The chain carries TRBV7-9 and TRBJ1-2, with TRBD1 as a possible D gene (5 bases). CDR3 size: 16 residues. Trimming cost V 6 bases and J 5 bases, with 22 bases left between them. Germline values: CDR1 SEHNR, CDR2 FQNEAQ (reference sequence). CDR3 in DNA: TGTGCCAGCAGGTGGGATAGGGACGGGCAGGTATATGGCTACACCTTC. Translation: CASRWDRDGQVYGYTF.

V gene TRBV7-2 combines with J gene TRBJ2-3; 10 positions agree with TRBD1. The length of the CDR3 is 16 residues. V dropped 5 bases and J dropped 12; count of bases not matched to a gene: 17. Germline CDR1 is SGHTA and CDR2 is FQGNSA. The CDR3 DNA reads TGTGCCAGCAGCCCCGGGACAGGGGATGACTACACCTTCCAGTATTTT. This sequence encodes CASSPGTGDDYTFQYF.

A remark on this clonotype: At one end the junction does not follow the germline gene, possibly because of a read error. The chain joins TRBV2 to TRBJ1-2; the D gene is possibly TRBD1 (6 bases). The V gene's germline CDR1 is SNHLY and CDR2 FYNNEI. The CDR3 is 14 amino acids. The CDR3 DNA reads as TGTGCCAGCAGCCCACAGGGTTTAGTCTATGGTTACACCTTC. Translation: CASSPQGLVYGYTF.

Comments on this clonotype: Since no conserved phenylalanine or tryptophan closes the CDR3, a read error is the likely cause. The limits of the CDR3 on the DNA are not certain, so only TCRdb's listed CDR3 is given. J is TRBJ2-1 and V is TRBV7-9. Germline-derived CDR1 and CDR2 are SEHNR and FQNEAQ (reference sequence). Termini included, the CDR3 measures 13 amino acids. This CDR3 is CASSVQRSRGQYE.

The chain is built from TRBV11-3 and TRBJ2-2; no clear D. Deletions cut 1 base from V and 11 bases from J, with 8 bases between. This CDR3 comprises 12 residues. CDR1 and CDR2 from the germline V gene are SGHNT and YENEEA. In DNA form, the CDR3 reads TGTGCCAGCAGCTTAGTTCTGAGAGAGCTGTTTTTT. This translates into CASSLVLRELFF.

As concerns this clonotype: One junction end does not reproduce the germline sequence, and a read error may be involved. The rearrangement joins TRBV7-8 to TRBJ2-6; perhaps TRBD2 as D (6 bases). The CDR3 is 16 amino acids. CDR1 and CDR2 (germline): SGHVS, FQNEAQ. The CDR3 coding sequence is TGTGCCAGCAGCATAGCGAGCACCGGGGAGGCGATTTTTCTGACTTTC. Translating it yields CASSIASTGEAIFLTF.

This chain uses TRBV12-3 or TRBV12-4 with TRBJ2-1, with D possibly TRBD2 on 5 matching bases. The CDR3 runs 15 residues. Trimming left V 0 bases short and J 3 bases short, with 9 bases between. The CDR3 is CASSLAGGGYNEQFF. The DNA for the CDR3 is TGTGCCAGCAGTTTAGCTGGCGGAGGCTACAATGAGCAGTTCTTC.

A remark on this clonotype: The CDR3 does not close with the conserved phenylalanine or tryptophan, likely indicating a read error. V and J are TRBV2 and TRBJ1-5; 7 bases map to TRBD1. This CDR3 has 15 residues. Germline CDR1 SNHLY, CDR2 FYNNEI. V was clipped by 6 bases and J by 4 bases; unmatched bases: 9. This CDR3 reads CASSKDGTENQPQHL. CDR3 DNA: TGTGCCAGCAGCAAAGACGGGACAGAAAATCAGCCCCAGCATTTA.

With regard to this clonotype: Being one base from a much bigger clone, this may be a read error. The J gene is TRBJ2-4, the V gene TRBV5-6; D possibly corresponds to TRBD2 (6 bases). The ends were cut back, 1 base at V and 8 bases at J, with 7 bases in the middle. This CDR3 comprises 12 residues. Germline V gene lookup returns CDR1 SGHDT and CDR2 YYEEEE. In DNA form, the CDR3 reads TGTGCCAGCAGCTTGTGGGGGGACATTCAGTACTTC. Translating it yields CASSLWGDIQYF. Based on the CDR3 plus reference TRBV5-6 and TRBJ2-4, the full variable domain is DAGVTQSPTHLIKTRGQQVTLRCSPKSGHDTVSWYQQALGQGPQFIFQYYEEEERQRGNFPDRFSGHQFPNYSSELNVNALLLGDSALYLCASSLWGDIQYFGAGTRLSVL.

The V call is TRBV15, the J call TRBJ2-5, with TRBD1 matching over 9 bases. The trim removed 1 base at V and 5 bases at J, leaving 8 bases unmatched. The V gene's germline CDR1 is LNHNV and CDR2 YYDKDF (reference sequence). This CDR3 region has 16 residues. The CDR3 DNA is TGTGCCACCAGCAGAGGGGGGACAGGGCCTGGGGAGACCCAGTACTTC. Translation: CATSRGGTGPGETQYF.

J is TRBJ2-7 and V is TRBV7-3; D is possibly TRBD1 (5 bases). CDR1 SGHTA and CDR2 FQGTGA come from the germline V gene. V lost 7 bases and J lost 9, with 19 bases in between. The CDR3 is 13 amino acids. CDR3 region: CASTIDGASVQYF. The DNA for the CDR3 is TGTGCCAGCACCATAGATGGGGCCTCCGTGCAGTACTTC.

In regard to this clonotype: Germline and junction disagree at one end, which may indicate a read error. V usage is TRBV19 and J usage is TRBJ2-3; D is perhaps TRBD2 (6 bases). This CDR3 comprises 15 residues. Germline V gene data show CDR1 as LNHDA and CDR2 as SQIVND (reference sequence). In DNA form, the CDR3 reads TGTGCCAGCAGCCCCGATAGCGGCCGCAAAGATGCGCAGTATTTT. This gives the protein CASSPDSGRKDAQYF.